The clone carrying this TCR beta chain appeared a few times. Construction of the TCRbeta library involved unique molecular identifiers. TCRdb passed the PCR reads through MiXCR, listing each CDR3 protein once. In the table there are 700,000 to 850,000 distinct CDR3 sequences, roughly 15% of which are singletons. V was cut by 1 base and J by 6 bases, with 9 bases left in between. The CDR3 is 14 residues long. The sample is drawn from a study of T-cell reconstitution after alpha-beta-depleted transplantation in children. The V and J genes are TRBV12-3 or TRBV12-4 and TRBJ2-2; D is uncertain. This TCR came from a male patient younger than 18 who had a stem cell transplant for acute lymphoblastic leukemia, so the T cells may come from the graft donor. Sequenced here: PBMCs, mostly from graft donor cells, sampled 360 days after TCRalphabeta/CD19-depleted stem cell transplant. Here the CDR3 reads CASSLVSLAGELFF. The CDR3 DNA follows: TGTGCCAGCAGTTTAGTTAGTCTCGCCGGGGAGCTGTTTTTT.